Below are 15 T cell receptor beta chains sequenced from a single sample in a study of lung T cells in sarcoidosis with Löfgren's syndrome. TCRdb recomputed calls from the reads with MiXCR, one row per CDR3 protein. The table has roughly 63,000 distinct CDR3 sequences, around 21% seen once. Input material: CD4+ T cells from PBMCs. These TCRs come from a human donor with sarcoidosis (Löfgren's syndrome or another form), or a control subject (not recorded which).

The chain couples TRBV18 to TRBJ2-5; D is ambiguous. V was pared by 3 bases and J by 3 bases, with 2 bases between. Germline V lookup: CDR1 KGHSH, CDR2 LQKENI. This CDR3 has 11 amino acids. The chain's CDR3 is CASSPEETQYF. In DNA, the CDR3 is TGTGCCAGCTCACCCGAAGAGACCCAGTACTTC.

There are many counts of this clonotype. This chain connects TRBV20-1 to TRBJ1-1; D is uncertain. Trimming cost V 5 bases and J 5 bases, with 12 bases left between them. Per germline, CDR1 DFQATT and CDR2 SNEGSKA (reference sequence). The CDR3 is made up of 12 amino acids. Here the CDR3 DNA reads TGCAGTGCTCAAAAAGTTGGGACTGAAGCTTTCTTT. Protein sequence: CSAQKVGTEAFF.

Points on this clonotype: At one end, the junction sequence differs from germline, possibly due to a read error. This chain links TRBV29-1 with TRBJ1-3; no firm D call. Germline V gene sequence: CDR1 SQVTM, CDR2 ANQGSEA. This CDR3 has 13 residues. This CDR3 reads CSVREGSGDTIYF. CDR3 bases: TGCAGCGTTCGAGAAGGATCTGGAGACACCATATATTTT.

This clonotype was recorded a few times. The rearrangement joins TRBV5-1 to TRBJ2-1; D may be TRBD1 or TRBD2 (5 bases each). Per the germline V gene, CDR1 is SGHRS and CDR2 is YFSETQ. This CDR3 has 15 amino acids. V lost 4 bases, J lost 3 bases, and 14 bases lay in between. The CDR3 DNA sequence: TGCGCCAGCAGCGAGTTAGCGAGGGGCTACAATGAGCAGTTCTTC. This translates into CASSELARGYNEQFF.

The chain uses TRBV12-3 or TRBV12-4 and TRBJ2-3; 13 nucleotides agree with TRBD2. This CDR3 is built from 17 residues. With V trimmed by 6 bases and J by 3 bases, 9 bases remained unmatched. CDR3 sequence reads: CASSPFTSGGVTDTQYF. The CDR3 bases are TGTGCCAGCAGCCCCTTCACTAGCGGGGGGGTAACAGATACGCAGTATTTT.

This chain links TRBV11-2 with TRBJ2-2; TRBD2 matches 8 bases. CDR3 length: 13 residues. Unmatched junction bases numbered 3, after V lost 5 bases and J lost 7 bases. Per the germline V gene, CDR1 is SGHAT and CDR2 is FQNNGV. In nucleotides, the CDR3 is TGTGCCAGCAGCCCCGGGGGGGGCGGGGAGCTGTTTTTT. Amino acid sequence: CASSPGGGGELFF.

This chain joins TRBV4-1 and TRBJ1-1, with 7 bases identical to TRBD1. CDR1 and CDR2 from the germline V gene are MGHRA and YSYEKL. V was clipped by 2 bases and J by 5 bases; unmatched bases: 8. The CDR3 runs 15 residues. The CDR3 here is CASSQTQGGGTEAFF. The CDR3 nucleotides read TGCGCCAGCAGCCAAACTCAGGGGGGAGGTACTGAAGCTTTCTTT.

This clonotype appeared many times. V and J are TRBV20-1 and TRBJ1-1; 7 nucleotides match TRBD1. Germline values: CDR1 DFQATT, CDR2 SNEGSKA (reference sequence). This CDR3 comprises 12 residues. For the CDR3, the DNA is TGCACCCCCGACAGGGCGAACACTGAAGCTTTCTTT. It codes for CTPDRANTEAFF.

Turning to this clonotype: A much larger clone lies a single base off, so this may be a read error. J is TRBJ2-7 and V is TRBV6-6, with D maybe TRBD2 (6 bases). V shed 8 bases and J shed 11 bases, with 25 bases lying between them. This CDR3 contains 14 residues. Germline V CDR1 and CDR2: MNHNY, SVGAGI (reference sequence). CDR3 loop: CASQPPPYPGEKYF. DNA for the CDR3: TGTGCCAGCCAACCCCCCCCCTACCCGGGGGAGAAGTACTTC.

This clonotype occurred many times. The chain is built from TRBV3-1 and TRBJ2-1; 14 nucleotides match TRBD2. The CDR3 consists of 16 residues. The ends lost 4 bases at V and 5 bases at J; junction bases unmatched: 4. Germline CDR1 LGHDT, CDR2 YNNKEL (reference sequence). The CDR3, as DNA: TGTGCCAGCAGCCTCCGGGGACTAGCGGGAGACAATGAGCAGTTCTTC. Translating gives CASSLRGLAGDNEQFF.

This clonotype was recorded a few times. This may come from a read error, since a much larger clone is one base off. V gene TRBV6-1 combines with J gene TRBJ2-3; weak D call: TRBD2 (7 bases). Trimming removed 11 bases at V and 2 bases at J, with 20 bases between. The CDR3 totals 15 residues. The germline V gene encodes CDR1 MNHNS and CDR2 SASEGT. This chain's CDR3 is CAARGGGCITDTQYF. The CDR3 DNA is TGTGCCGCCCGGGGCGGGGGCTGTATCACAGATACGCAGTATTTT.

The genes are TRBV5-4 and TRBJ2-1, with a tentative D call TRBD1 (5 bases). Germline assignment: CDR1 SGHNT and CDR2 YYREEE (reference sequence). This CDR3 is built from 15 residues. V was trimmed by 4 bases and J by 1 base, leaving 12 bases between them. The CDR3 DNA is TGTGCCAGCAGCAAAAGTCAGGGTTCCTACAATGAGCAGTTCTTC. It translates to CASSKSQGSYNEQFF.

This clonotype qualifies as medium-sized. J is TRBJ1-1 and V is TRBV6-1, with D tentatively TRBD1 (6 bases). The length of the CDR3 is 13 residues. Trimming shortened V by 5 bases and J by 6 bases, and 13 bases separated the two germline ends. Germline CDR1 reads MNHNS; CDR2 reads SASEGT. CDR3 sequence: CASSYQGIAEAFF. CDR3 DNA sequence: TGTGCCAGCAGTTATCAGGGGATCGCTGAAGCTTTCTTT.

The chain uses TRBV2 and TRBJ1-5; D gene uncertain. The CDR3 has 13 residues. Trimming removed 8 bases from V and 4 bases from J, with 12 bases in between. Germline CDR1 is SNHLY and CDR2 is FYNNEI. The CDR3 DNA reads TGTGCCAGCGTGAGGGCCCAGAATCAGCCCCAGCATTTT. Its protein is CASVRAQNQPQHF.

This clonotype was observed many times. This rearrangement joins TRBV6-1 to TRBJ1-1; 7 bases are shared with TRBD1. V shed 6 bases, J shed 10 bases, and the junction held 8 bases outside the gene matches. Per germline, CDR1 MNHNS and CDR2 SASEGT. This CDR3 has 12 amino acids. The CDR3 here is CASRTGMMGAFF. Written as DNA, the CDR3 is TGTGCCAGCAGGACAGGGATGATGGGAGCTTTCTTT.